This TCR beta chain derives from a study of T cells after yellow fever vaccination. A remark on this clonotype: The antigen is unknown.

There are 12 residues in the CDR3. In germline, CDR1 is SGHNT, CDR2 YYREEE (reference sequence). The V end was cut by 1 base, the J end by 2 bases, with 4 bases between. General study results and limits: The presence of abundant clonotypes contaminating from the bulk population was possible in FACS-sorted repertoires.

A process of 5'RACE template switching, which added a universal primer site and UMIs, was used to make TCR cDNA. One entry per CDR3 protein results from TCRdb running MiXCR on the 5' RACE reads. In the table there are about 580,000 distinct CDR3 sequences, around 16% of which are singletons. The chain is built from TRBV5-4 and TRBJ2-7; D is unresolved. This clonotype was obtained from a man aged 18-30 years who received the YFV17D yellow fever vaccine. Sequencing was performed on PBMCs, taken about 5 days after the first yellow fever vaccination. The CDR3 nucleotides read TGTGCCAGCAGCTTGTATCCCTACGAGCAGTACTTC. Amino acid sequence: CASSLYPYEQYF.